A single sample gave rise to the 8 T cell receptor beta chains below, sequenced in a study of T cell responses to AZD1222 COVID-19 vaccine. TCRdb keeps only in-frame clones here, not all; method: immunoSEQ multiplex PCR. This table has about 56,000 clones, roughly 88% appearing once. The sequenced sample was peripheral blood, obtained on day 0 of AZD1222 vaccination. Source of these receptors: an adult in good health.

This clone has only one observation. In DNA form, the CDR3 reads TGTGCCAGCAGACCAGGGCACTCAACTAATGAAAAACTGTTTTTT. Protein: CASRPGHSTNEKLFF. V gene TRBV7-2 combines with J gene TRBJ1-4; D might be TRBD1 (5 bases). The CDR3 contains 15 residues. Germline V lookup: CDR1 SGHTA, CDR2 FQGNSA. V was trimmed by 6 bases and J by 0 bases, leaving 11 bases between them.

The CDR3 nucleotides read TGTGCCAGCAGGGCAGCTGGAACCGGGGAGCTGTTTTTT. Its protein product is CASRAAGTGELFF. The gene calls are TRBV7-9 and TRBJ2-2; D is unresolved. The CDR3 runs to 13 residues. V was clipped by 6 bases and J by 5 bases, with 10 bases between them. CDR1 and CDR2 (germline): SEHNR, FQNEAQ (reference sequence). The variable domain in full, completed from reference TRBV7-9 and TRBJ2-2, reads DTGVSQNPRHKITKRGQNVTFRCDPISEHNRLYWYRQTLGQGPEFLTYFQNEAQLEKSRLLSDRFSAERPKGSFSTLEIQRTEQGDSAMYLCASRAAGTGELFFGEGSRLTVL.

The V and J genes are TRBV4-1 and TRBJ1-6; D is possibly TRBD1 (6 bases). The CDR3 loop spans 15 amino acids. Trimming removed 0 bases at V and 10 bases at J, with 13 bases between. CDR1 and CDR2 (germline): MGHRA, YSYEKL. CDR3 DNA sequence: TGCGCCAGCAGCCAAGAACGGGGGGCCAAATCACCCCTCCACTTT. This gives the protein CASSQERGAKSPLHF.

The chain recombines TRBV10-3 with TRBJ2-1; 8 positions match TRBD1. The CDR3 is 16 amino acids. Per the germline V gene, CDR1 is ENHRY and CDR2 is SYGVKD. Trimming removed 0 bases from V and 9 bases from J; junction bases left unmatched: 10. The CDR3: CAISESGQGLHGEQFF. The CDR3 coding sequence is TGTGCCATCAGTGAGTCTGGACAGGGTCTTCACGGTGAGCAGTTCTTC.

The chain is built from TRBV4-1 and TRBJ2-1; perhaps TRBD1 as D (5 bases). V lost 1 base and J lost 6, with 7 bases in between. This CDR3 spans 13 amino acids. In germline, CDR1 is MGHRA, CDR2 YSYEKL. The CDR3 is CASSQGRVNEQFF. The CDR3 DNA reads as TGCGCCAGCAGCCAAGGCAGGGTCAATGAGCAGTTCTTC.

J is TRBJ1-3 and V is TRBV6-5; no reliable D call. CDR1 and CDR2 (germline): MNHEY, SVGAGI. V lost 3 bases to trimming and J lost 6 bases, with 6 bases between them. The CDR3 is 12 amino acids. The CDR3 spells CASSYDLNTIYF. CDR3 nucleotides: TGTGCCAGCAGTTATGATTTAAACACCATATATTTT.

A single count supports this clone. The chain uses TRBV28 and TRBJ1-2; 7 nucleotides agree with TRBD1. V lost 5 bases, J lost 3 bases, and 18 bases stayed unmatched. The CDR3 runs 18 residues. Germline CDR1 and CDR2: MDHEN and SYDVKM. Here the CDR3 reads CASSPPETGLASDYGYTF. DNA of the CDR3: TGTGCCAGCAGTCCCCCCGAGACAGGGCTTGCATCCGACTATGGCTACACCTTC.

The chain recombines TRBV6-5 with TRBJ1-3, with TRBD1 as a possible D gene (5 bases). V was cut by 2 bases and J by 2 bases, with 10 bases left in between. Looked up from germline, CDR1 is MNHEY and CDR2 is SVGAGI. The CDR3 covers 15 residues. The CDR3 protein is CASSYRGDAGNTIYF. CDR3 nucleotides: TGTGCCAGCAGTTACAGGGGTGATGCTGGAAACACCATATATTTT.